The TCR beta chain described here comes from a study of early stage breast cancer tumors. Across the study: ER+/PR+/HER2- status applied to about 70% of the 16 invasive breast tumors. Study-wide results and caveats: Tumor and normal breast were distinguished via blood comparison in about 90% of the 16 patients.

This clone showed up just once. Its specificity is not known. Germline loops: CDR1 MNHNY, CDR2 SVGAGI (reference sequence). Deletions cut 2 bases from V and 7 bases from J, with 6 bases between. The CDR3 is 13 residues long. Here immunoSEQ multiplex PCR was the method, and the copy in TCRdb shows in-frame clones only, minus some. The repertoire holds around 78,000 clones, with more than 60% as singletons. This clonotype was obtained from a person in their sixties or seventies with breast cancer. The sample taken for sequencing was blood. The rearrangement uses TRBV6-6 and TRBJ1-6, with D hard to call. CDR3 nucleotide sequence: TGTGCCAGCAGTTACGACGGAAATTCACCCCTCCACTTT. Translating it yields CASSYDGNSPLHF.